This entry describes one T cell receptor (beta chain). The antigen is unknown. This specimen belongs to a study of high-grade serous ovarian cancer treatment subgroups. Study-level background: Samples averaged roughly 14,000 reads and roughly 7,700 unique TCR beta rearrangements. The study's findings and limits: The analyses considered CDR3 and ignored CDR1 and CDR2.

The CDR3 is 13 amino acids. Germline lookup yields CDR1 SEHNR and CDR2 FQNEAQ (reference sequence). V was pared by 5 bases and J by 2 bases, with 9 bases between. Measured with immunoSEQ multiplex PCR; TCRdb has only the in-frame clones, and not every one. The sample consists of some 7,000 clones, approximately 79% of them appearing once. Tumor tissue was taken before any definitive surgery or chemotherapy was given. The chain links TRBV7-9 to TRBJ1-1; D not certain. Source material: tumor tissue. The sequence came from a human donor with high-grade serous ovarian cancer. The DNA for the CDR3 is TGTGCCAGCAGCCTCCCCGGAAACACTGAAGCTTTCTTT. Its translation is CASSLPGNTEAFF.